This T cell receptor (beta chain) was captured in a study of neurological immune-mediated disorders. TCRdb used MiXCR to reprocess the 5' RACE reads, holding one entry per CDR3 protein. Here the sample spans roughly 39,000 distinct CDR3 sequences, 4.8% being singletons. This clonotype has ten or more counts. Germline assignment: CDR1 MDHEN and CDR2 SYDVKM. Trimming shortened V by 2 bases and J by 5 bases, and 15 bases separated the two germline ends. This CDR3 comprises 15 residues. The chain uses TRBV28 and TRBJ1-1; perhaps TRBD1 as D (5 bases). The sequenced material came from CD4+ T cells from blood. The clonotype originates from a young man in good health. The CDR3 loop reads CASSLAMGVGTEAFF. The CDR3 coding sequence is TGTGCCAGCAGTTTAGCGATGGGGGTAGGAACTGAAGCTTTCTTT.